The subject of this entry is one TCR beta chain. Which antigen it targets is not known. No clone much larger than this one lies a single base away; base qualities are absent. This sample is part of a study of technical replicates of blood from a handful of donors (dated by TCRdb to 2016 to 2017). Receptors were amplified or captured by the immunoSEQ multiplex PCR assay. TCRdb re-hosts the immuneACCESS table, in-frame sequences only. Its copies lack some clones; in the studies checked, an unresolved V gene accounts for under half of them, and the cause for the rest is not known. For this sample the table gives around 62,000 clones, of which roughly 98% were detected only once. The leading ten clones occupy around 0.16% of the sample. The sequenced sample consisted of T cells isolated from PBMCs. This TCR was recovered from a human donor in good health.

The DNA is as follows: TGTGCCAGCAGACTTGAGGGTCTCCCATCAGGGACCCAGTACTTC. It codes for CASRLEGLPSGTQYF. Rearrangement joined TRBV11-2 to TRBJ2-5; TRBD2 is perhaps the D gene, given 5 matching bases. The CDR1 and CDR2 encoded by the germline V gene are SGHAT and FQNNGV. The CDR3 sequence holds 15 residues, the cysteine and phenylalanine included. Here the CDR3 DNA is all that survives: 45 bases in frame from base 1. Trimming at the junction amounts to 6 bases on V and 7 bases on J, and the germline ends lie 21 bases apart.